The sequence of this T cell receptor beta chain was determined in a study of blood T cell repertoires in COVID-19. Germline V gene lookup returns CDR1 LGHDT and CDR2 YNNKEL (reference sequence). The germline V and J ends were trimmed by 0 bases and 5 bases, with 19 bases remaining between them. There are 17 residues in the CDR3. This clone was seen a handful of times. In the original analysis: Amplified reference gene primers provided the basis for estimating nucleated cell counts. Some clones are missing from TCRdb's copy, which holds only in-frame ones; the method was immunoSEQ multiplex PCR. That table is the source of V, J and clone size, and D and trimming were worked out from the DNA. The data hold about 160,000 clones, with about 80% observed a single time.

Sequenced sample: peripheral blood. This TCR was sampled from a woman aged 80 or over with acute or convalescent COVID-19. The chain recombines TRBV3-1 (or the pseudogene TRBV3-2) with TRBJ2-5; D possibly corresponds to TRBD2 (5 bases). The CDR3 protein is CASSQDLTRRSRETQYF. The CDR3 DNA reads as TGTGCCAGCAGCCAAGATCTAACTAGACGATCGCGGGAGACCCAGTACTTC.